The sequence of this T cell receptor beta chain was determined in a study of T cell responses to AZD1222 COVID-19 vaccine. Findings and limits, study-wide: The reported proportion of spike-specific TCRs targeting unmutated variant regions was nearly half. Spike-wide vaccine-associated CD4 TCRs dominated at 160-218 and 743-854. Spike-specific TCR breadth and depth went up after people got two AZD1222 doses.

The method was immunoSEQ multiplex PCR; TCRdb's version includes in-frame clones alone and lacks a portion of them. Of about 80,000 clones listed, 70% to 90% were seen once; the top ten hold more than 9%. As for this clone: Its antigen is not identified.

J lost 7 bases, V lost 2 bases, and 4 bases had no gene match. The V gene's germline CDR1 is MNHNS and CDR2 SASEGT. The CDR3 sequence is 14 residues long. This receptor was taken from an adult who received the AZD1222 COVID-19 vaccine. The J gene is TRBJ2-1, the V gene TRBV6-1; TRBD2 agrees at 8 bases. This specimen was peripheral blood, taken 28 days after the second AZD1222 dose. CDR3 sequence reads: CASSEWGLENEQFF. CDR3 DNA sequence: TGTGCCAGCAGTGAATGGGGACTAGAGAATGAGCAGTTCTTC.